Listed here are 15 T cell receptor beta chains from one sample, sequenced in a study of blood T cell repertoires in COVID-19. TCRdb keeps only in-frame clones here, not all; method: immunoSEQ multiplex PCR. The table shows 150,000 to 200,000 clones, with roughly four fifths occurring only once. Source material: peripheral blood. These receptors came from a man aged 30 to 39 with active or convalescent COVID-19.

The chain is built from TRBV6-2 or TRBV6-3 and TRBJ1-1; D remains ambiguous. CDR1 is MNHEY, CDR2 SVGEGT, per germline. The CDR3 totals 14 residues. Trimming pared 4 bases from V and 0 bases from J, leaving 9 bases between. CDR3 region: CASSSATMNTEAFF. The CDR3, as DNA: TGTGCCAGCAGTTCTGCAACTATGAACACTGAAGCTTTCTTT.

The chain employs TRBV19 and TRBJ1-1; D not resolved. CDR1 and CDR2 (germline): LNHDA, SQIVND (reference sequence). CDR3 size: 13 residues. With 10 bases removed from V and 4 bases from J, the gap between germline ends came to 16 bases. The CDR3 region is CATASERRTEAFF. CDR3 bases: TGTGCCACCGCGTCTGAGCGTCGCACTGAAGCTTTCTTT.

The chain recombines TRBV15 with TRBJ1-6; TRBD1 aligns across 8 bases. CDR1 is LNHNV, CDR2 YYDKDF, per germline (reference sequence). This CDR3 is built from 15 residues. The J segment lost 10 bases and the V segment lost 5 bases, leaving 10 bases of the junction unmatched. The CDR3 loop reads CATSVRQGIGSPLHF. Written as DNA, the CDR3 is TGTGCCACCAGCGTTCGACAGGGGATAGGATCACCCCTCCACTTT.

The rearrangement uses TRBV27 and TRBJ2-3; D is unresolved. V lost 3 bases and J lost 2, with 12 bases in between. Germline V gene sequence: CDR1 MNHEY, CDR2 SMNVEV (reference sequence). This CDR3 has 15 amino acids. In nucleotides, the CDR3 is TGTGCCAGCAGTTTGCCAGGCTATCCCACAGATACGCAGTATTTT. This encodes CASSLPGYPTDTQYF.

This clone was seen more than once but under ten times. This chain connects TRBV5-1 to TRBJ2-5; TRBD1 matches at 10 bases. This CDR3 is 16 amino acids long. Germline CDR1 is SGHRS and CDR2 is YFSETQ. The junction had 6 bases not matched to a gene; V was cut back by 4 bases and J by 0 bases. The CDR3 loop is CASSPWGQGYQETQYF. In nucleotides, the CDR3 is TGCGCCAGCAGCCCCTGGGGACAGGGGTACCAAGAGACCCAGTACTTC.

The rearrangement uses TRBV19 and TRBJ1-4; 7 bases line up with TRBD1. This CDR3 region has 15 residues. The ends lost 6 bases at V and 3 bases at J; junction bases unmatched: 7. Per germline, CDR1 LNHDA and CDR2 SQIVND (reference sequence). In DNA, the CDR3 is TGTGCCAGTAGCGAAAGGGGGCAGGCTAATGAAAAACTGTTTTTT. Amino acid sequence: CASSERGQANEKLFF.

This chain connects TRBV2 to TRBJ1-5; tentative D call: TRBD1 (6 bases). V dropped 7 bases and J dropped 0 bases, with 13 bases sitting between them. CDR3 length equals 15 residues. Germline V lookup: CDR1 SNHLY, CDR2 FYNNEI. CDR3 in DNA: TGTGCCAGCACTCTCAGGGGAGTTAGCAATCAGCCCCAGCATTTT. Its protein is CASTLRGVSNQPQHF. The whole variable domain, remainder taken from reference TRBV2 and TRBJ1-5, is EPEVTQTPSHQVTQMGQEVILRCVPISNHLYFYWYRQILGQKVEFLVSFYNNEISEKSEIFDDQFSVERPDGSNFTLKIRSTKLEDSAMYFCASTLRGVSNQPQHFGDGTRLSIL.

This clone came up once. The chain carries TRBV29-1 and TRBJ2-7; 10 bases match TRBD1. The CDR3 totals 13 residues. V lost 6 bases to trimming and J lost 0 bases; unmatched junction nucleotides: 2. Germline CDR1 and CDR2: SQVTM and ANQGSEA. DNA of the CDR3: TGCAGCGTCAGACAGGGGGCCTCCTACGAGCAGTACTTC. Translation gives CSVRQGASYEQYF.

This clone was seen a few times. The chain is built from TRBV27 and TRBJ1-6, with TRBD1 identical over 7 bases. The V gene end was trimmed by 0 bases and the J gene end by 7 bases; junction bases not matched to a gene: 3. Germline CDR1 and CDR2: MNHEY and SMNVEV (reference sequence). CDR3 length: 15 residues. CDR3 coding DNA: TGTGCCAGCAGTTTATCGGGGGACAGCAATTCACCCCTCCACTTT. It yields the protein CASSLSGDSNSPLHF.

This clone was seen a single time. The genes are TRBV11-3 and TRBJ2-5; TRBD2 is a possible D gene (7 bases). The germline V gene encodes CDR1 SGHNT and CDR2 YENEEA. Trimming removed 0 bases from V and 5 bases from J, with 13 bases in between. CDR3 length equals 15 residues. The CDR3 region is CASSLDRGGGETQYF. The CDR3 coding sequence is TGTGCCAGCAGCTTAGACCGCGGGGGCGGGGAGACCCAGTACTTC.

The chain uses TRBV6-5 and TRBJ1-2; D remains ambiguous. Trimming shortened V by 6 bases and J by 6 bases, and 14 bases separated the two germline ends. Germline V gene data show CDR1 as MNHEY and CDR2 as SVGAGI. The CDR3 consists of 13 residues. CDR3 DNA: TGTGCCAGCAGCGACCGGGATTCCCATGGCTACACCTTC. Its protein is CASSDRDSHGYTF.

The chain joins TRBV24-1 to TRBJ1-5; TRBD1 matches at 8 bases. V gave up 3 bases and J gave up 16 bases; unmatched junction bases: 7. This CDR3 is 12 amino acids long. Germline V lookup: CDR1 KGHDR, CDR2 SFDVKD. The CDR3 loop reads CATSDTDRASHF. CDR3 DNA sequence: TGTGCCACCAGTGATACGGACAGGGCTAGTCATTTT.

This clone was seen only a few times. The chain recombines TRBV7-8 with TRBJ1-5; perhaps TRBD1 as D (5 bases). Germline assignment: CDR1 SGHVS and CDR2 FQNEAQ. Trimming shortened V by 0 bases and J by 1 base, and 19 bases separated the two germline ends. CDR3 length equals 19 residues. The CDR3 protein is CASSLAGGGQDRSNQPQHF. CDR3 bases: TGTGCCAGCAGCTTAGCGGGAGGAGGACAAGACCGAAGCAATCAGCCCCAGCATTTT.

The chain joins TRBV2 to TRBJ2-7; perhaps TRBD1 as D (6 bases). This CDR3 spans 15 amino acids. V gave up 3 bases and J gave up 2 bases, with 14 bases separating them. Per the germline V gene, CDR1 is SNHLY and CDR2 is FYNNEI. CDR3: CASSENNRATYEQYF. Written as DNA, the CDR3 is TGTGCCAGCAGTGAGAACAACAGGGCTACCTACGAGCAGTACTTC.

This clone was seen once. J is TRBJ1-5 and V is TRBV29-1; 7 bases are a match to TRBD1. The CDR3 consists of 15 residues. CDR1 is SQVTM and CDR2 is ANQGSEA in the germline V gene. Germline trimming cut 5 bases from V and 4 bases from J; bases unmatched to any gene: 11. In DNA form, the CDR3 reads TGCAGCGTTACGACAGGGATGGGGCTAAATCAGCCCCAGCATTTT. This encodes CSVTTGMGLNQPQHF.